The entry that follows covers one T cell receptor (beta chain) sequence. Its specificity is not known. This CDR3 spans 16 amino acids. Trimming left V 0 bases short and J 0 bases short, with 9 bases between. Per germline, CDR1 KGHSH and CDR2 LQKENI. This sample's TCRbeta library carried unique molecular identifier barcodes. TCRdb re-called the PCR reads with MiXCR, one entry per CDR3 protein. The table records approximately 500,000 distinct CDR3 sequences, over 20% of them present only once. The sample comes from a study of T-cell reconstitution after alpha-beta-depleted transplantation in children. General study points: Reportedly, roughly two months post-transplant, alpha-beta T cells arose from several hundred expanded graft clones. Surviving thymic progenitors and recipient T cells were the source of high TCRbeta diversity at day 60 in some patients.

The chain links TRBV18 to TRBJ1-5; maybe TRBD1 (6 bases). The sample here was PBMCs, taken before TCRalphabeta/CD19-depleted stem cell transplant. This receptor was obtained from a boy in the first two years of life with Wiskott-Aldrich syndrome, due to receive a stem cell transplant. In DNA form, the CDR3 reads TGTGCCAGCTCACCACCGGGGGCTACTAGCAATCAGCCCCAGCATTTT. Amino acid sequence: CASSPPGATSNQPQHF.